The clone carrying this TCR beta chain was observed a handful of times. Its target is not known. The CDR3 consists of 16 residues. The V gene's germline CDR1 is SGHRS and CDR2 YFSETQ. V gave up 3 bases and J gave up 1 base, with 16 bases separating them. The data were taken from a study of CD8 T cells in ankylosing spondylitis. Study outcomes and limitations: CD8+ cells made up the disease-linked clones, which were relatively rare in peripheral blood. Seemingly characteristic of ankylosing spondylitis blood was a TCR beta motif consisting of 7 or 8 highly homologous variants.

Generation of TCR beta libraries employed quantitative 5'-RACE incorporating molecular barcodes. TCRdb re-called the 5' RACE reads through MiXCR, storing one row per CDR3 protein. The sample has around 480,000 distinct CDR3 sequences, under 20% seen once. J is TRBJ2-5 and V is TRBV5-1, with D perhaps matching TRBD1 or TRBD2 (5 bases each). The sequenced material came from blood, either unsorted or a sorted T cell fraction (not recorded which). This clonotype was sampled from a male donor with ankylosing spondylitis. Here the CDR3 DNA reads TGCGCCAGCAGCTATCGCTCCGGGACGACCCAAGAGACCCAGTACTTC. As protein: CASSYRSGTTQETQYF.